These T cell receptor beta chains were read from a single sample in a study of vaccination effects on CD4 cells after COVID-19. Antigens of these TCRs are unknown. This table comes from immunoSEQ multiplex PCR, and its TCRdb copy is limited to in-frame clones, with some not included. The table records roughly 46,000 clones, nearly 75% of them present only once. Sequenced material: CD4+ T cells from PBMCs cultured without peptide, taken after COVID-19 vaccination. Receptors were obtained from a human donor who had a prior SARS-CoV-2 infection. The CDR3 runs from the conserved cysteine through the conserved F or W. D genes are given only for firm matches. Part of the rows lack a size; the others show once, few, many or a class for expanded clones.

clone size: -; D gene: TRBD1; J gene: TRBJ1-3; V gene: TRBV19; CDR3 protein: CASSLTGRDSGNTIYF; CDR3 DNA: TGTGCCAGTAGTTTGACAGGGAGGGACTCTGGAAACACCATATATTTT
clone size: -; D gene: -; J gene: TRBJ2-5; V gene: TRBV6-1; CDR3 protein: CASSENGGETQYF; CDR3 DNA: TGTGCCAGCAGTGAGAATGGGGGAGAGACCCAGTACTTC
clone size: -; D gene: -; J gene: TRBJ2-5; V gene: TRBV7-2; CDR3 protein: CASSFRRTETQYF; CDR3 DNA: TGTGCCAGCAGCTTCAGACGGACAGAGACCCAGTACTTC
clone size: -; D gene: TRBD1; J gene: TRBJ1-2; V gene: TRBV23-1; CDR3 protein: CASRNRRRGLRYGYTF; CDR3 DNA: TGCGCCAGCAGAAACCGGCGCAGGGGGCTGCGCTATGGCTACACCTTC
clone size: once; D gene: TRBD1; J gene: TRBJ2-3; V gene: TRBV5-1; CDR3 protein: CASSIGQGATDTQYF; CDR3 DNA: TGCGCCAGCAGCATTGGACAGGGCGCCACAGATACGCAGTATTTT
clone size: once; D gene: -; J gene: TRBJ2-7; V gene: TRBV5-4; CDR3 protein: CASSPRNQYEQYF; CDR3 DNA: TGTGCCAGCAGCCCGAGAAATCAATACGAGCAGTACTTC
clone size: -; D gene: -; J gene: TRBJ2-3; V gene: TRBV10-3; CDR3 protein: CAISEWGSLADTQYF; CDR3 DNA: TGTGCCATCAGTGAGTGGGGGAGTTTAGCAGATACGCAGTATTTT
clone size: -; D gene: -; J gene: TRBJ1-1; V gene: TRBV2; CDR3 protein: CATRLQVQNTEAFF; CDR3 DNA: TGTGCCACAAGATTACAGGTTCAGAACACTGAAGCTTTCTTT
clone size: -; D gene: -; J gene: TRBJ2-5; V gene: TRBV29-1; CDR3 protein: CSVPRGSLAGETQYF; CDR3 DNA: TGCAGCGTGCCCCGGGGAAGTCTGGCGGGGGAGACCCAGTACTTC
clone size: once; D gene: TRBD2; J gene: TRBJ2-3; V gene: TRBV7-3; CDR3 protein: CASSPGGVSTDTQYF; CDR3 DNA: TGTGCCAGCAGCCCCGGGGGGGTGTCGACAGATACGCAGTATTTT